The present TCR beta chain was sequenced within a study of T cells in Graves' hyperthyroidism and ophthalmopathy. This clonotype has at least ten counts. CDR1 is SGHVS, CDR2 FQNEAQ, per germline. The CDR3 runs to 20 residues. With V trimmed by 0 bases and J by 0 bases, 7 bases remained unmatched. Amplified TCR beta CDR3 regions came from RNA transcripts. TCR CDR3 underwent first-round RT-PCR with the HTBI primer set. TCRdb fed the multiplex PCR reads into MiXCR, producing one record per CDR3 protein. Seen here are hundreds of thousands of distinct CDR3 sequences, approximately 14% observed once, and the top ten hold around 12%.

The gene calls are TRBV7-8 and TRBJ2-1; 14 bases are a match to TRBD2. Sequenced sample: blood. This sequence originates from a woman aged 45-60 years with Graves' ophthalmopathy. Here the CDR3 DNA reads TGTGCCAGCAGCTTAGCGTCGGGACTAGCGGGAGTTAACTCCTACAATGAGCAGTTCTTC. The encoded protein is CASSLASGLAGVNSYNEQFF.